This note documents a single TCR beta chain sequence. Assembly of TCR beta libraries relied on iRepertoire HTBI primers together with Arm-PCR of CDR3 regions. TCRdb reprocessed the multiplex PCR reads with MiXCR, giving one entry per CDR3 protein. Of under 500,000 distinct CDR3 sequences detected, around 20% appear once; the ten largest clones hold roughly 8%. Specified time point: persistent/refractory GD, antithyroid drugs over 5 years with positive TRAb. PBMC RNA served as the TCR library source. The data derive from a study of regulatory T cells in long-lasting Graves disease. The CDR3 length is 14 residues. Trimming shortened V by 0 bases and J by 3 bases, and 9 bases separated the two germline ends. Germline V CDR1 and CDR2: LNHDA, SQIVND (reference sequence).

The clonotype comes from a female donor with Graves disease. The sample here was peripheral blood mononuclear cells (PBMCs), taken when the disease was refractory, from a patient treated with antithyroid drugs. The chain employs TRBV19 and TRBJ2-7; tentative D call: TRBD2 (5 bases). The CDR3 here is CASSIEADGYEQYF. DNA of the CDR3: TGTGCCAGTAGTATAGAAGCGGACGGCTACGAGCAGTACTTC.